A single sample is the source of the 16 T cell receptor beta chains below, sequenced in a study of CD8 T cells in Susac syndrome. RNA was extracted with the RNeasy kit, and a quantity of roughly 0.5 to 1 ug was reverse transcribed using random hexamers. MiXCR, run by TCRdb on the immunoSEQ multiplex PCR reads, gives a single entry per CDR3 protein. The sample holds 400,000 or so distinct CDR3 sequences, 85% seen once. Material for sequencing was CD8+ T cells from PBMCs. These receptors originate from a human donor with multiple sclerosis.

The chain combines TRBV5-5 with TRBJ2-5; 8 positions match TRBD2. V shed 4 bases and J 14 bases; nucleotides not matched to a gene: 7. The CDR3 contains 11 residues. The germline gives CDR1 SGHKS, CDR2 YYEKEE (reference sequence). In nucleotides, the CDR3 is TGTGCCAGCAGCACGGGACTAGAAGGTTACTTC. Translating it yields CASSTGLEGYF.

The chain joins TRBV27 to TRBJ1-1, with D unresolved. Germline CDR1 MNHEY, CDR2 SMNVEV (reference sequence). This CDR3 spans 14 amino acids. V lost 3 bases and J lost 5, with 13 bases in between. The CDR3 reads CASSFGGRLTEAFF. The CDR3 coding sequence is TGTGCCAGCAGTTTCGGCGGAAGGCTAACTGAAGCTTTCTTT.

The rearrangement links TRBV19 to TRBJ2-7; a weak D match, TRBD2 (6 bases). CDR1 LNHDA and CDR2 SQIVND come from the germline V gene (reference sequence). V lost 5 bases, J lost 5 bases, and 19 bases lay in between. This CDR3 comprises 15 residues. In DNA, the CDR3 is TGTGCCAGTAGTTCGGCCGGGACTGTGGTCGACGAGCAGTACTTC. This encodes CASSSAGTVVDEQYF.

The CDR3 is CASSDLTGGSYEQYF. In DNA, the CDR3 is TGTGCCAGCAGTGATCTGACAGGGGGATCCTACGAGCAGTACTTC. This sequence joins TRBV6-1 and TRBJ2-7; TRBD1 matches at 9 bases. From germline, CDR1 is MNHNS and CDR2 SASEGT. With V trimmed by 3 bases and J by 1 base, 4 bases remained unmatched. CDR3 size: 15 residues.

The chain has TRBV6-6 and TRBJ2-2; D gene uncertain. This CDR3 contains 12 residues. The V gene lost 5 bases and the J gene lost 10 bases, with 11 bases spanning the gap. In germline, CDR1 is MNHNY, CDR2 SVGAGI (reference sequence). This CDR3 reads CASSKMELELFF. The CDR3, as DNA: TGTGCCAGCAGTAAGATGGAACTGGAGCTGTTTTTT.

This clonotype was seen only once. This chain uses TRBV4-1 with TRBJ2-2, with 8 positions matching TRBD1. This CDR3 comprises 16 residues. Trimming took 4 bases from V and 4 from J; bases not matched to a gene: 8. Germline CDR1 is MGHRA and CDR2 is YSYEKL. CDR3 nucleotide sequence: TGCGCCAGCAGCCCTTCAGGGGGCCCGAGCACCGGGGAGCTGTTTTTT. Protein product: CASSPSGGPSTGELFF.

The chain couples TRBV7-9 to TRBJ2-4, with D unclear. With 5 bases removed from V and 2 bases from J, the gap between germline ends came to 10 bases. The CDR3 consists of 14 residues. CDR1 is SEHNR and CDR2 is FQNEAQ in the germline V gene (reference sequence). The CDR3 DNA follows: TGTGCCAGCAGCCCCCCCCGGCCCAAAAACATTCAGTACTTC. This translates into CASSPPRPKNIQYF.

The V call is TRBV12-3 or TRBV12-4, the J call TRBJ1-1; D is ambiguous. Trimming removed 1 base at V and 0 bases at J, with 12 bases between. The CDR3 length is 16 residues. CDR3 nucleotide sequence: TGTGCCAGCAGTTTAGACCTGGACCAGATGAACACTGAAGCTTTCTTT. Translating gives CASSLDLDQMNTEAFF.

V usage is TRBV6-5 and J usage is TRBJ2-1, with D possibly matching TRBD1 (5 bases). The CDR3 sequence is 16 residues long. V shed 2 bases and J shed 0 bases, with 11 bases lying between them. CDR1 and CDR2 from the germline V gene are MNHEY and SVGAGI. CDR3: CASSYPRTGSYNEQFF. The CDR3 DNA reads TGTGCCAGCAGTTACCCCCGTACAGGCTCCTACAATGAGCAGTTCTTC.

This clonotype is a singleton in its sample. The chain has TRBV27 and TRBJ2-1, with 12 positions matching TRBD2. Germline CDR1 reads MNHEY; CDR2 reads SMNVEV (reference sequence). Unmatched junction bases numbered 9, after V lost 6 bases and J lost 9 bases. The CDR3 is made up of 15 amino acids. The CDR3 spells CASSHPSGRAAEQFF. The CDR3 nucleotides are TGTGCCAGCAGCCATCCTAGCGGGAGGGCCGCTGAGCAGTTCTTC.

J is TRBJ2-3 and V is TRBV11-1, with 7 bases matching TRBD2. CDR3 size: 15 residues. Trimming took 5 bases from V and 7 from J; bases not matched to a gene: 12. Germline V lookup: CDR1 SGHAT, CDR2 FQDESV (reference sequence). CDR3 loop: CASSPPSGGSYTQYF. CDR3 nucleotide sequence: TGTGCCAGCAGCCCCCCGTCGGGCGGGAGTTATACGCAGTATTTT.

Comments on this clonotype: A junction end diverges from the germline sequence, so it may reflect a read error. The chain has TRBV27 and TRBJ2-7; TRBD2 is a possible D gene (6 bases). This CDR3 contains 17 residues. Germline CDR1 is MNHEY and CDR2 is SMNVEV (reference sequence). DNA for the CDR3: TGTGCCAGCAGTCTATCGATCCTTAGCGGCCTCTCCTACGAGCAGTACTTC. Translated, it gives CASSLSILSGLSYEQYF.

The CDR3 bases are TGTGCCAGCAGGCACAGGGACTGGACGGGGTTGAGCAATGAGCAGTTCTTC. This encodes CASRHRDWTGLSNEQFF. The chain recombines TRBV6-2 or TRBV6-3 with TRBJ2-1; D assignment may be TRBD1 or TRBD2 (6 bases each). Germline V gene sequence: CDR1 MNHEY, CDR2 SVGEGT. V shed 6 bases and J shed 6 bases, with 24 bases lying between them. CDR3 size: 17 residues.

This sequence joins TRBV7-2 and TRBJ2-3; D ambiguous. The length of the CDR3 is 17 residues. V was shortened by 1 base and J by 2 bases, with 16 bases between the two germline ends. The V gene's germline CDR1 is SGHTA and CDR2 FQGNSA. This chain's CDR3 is CASSLETLNPDTDTQYF. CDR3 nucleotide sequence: TGTGCCAGCAGCTTAGAAACCCTAAATCCCGACACAGATACGCAGTATTTT.

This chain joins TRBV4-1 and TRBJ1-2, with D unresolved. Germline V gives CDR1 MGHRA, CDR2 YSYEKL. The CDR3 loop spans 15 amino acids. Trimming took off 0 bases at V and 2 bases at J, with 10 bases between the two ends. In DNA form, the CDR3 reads TGCGCCAGCAGCCAAGATCAAACAGAGAACTATGGCTACACCTTC. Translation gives CASSQDQTENYGYTF.

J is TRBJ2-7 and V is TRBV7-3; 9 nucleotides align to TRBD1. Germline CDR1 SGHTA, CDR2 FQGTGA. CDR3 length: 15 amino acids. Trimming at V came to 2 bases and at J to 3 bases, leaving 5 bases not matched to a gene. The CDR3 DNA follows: TGTGCCAGCAGCTTATATACGGGACAGGGCTACGAGCAGTACTTC. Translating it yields CASSLYTGQGYEQYF.